This record looks at one T cell receptor beta chain sequence and its context. Its specificity is not known. The sample originates from a study of shared clonotypes between healthy human individuals. Study-level findings and limits: Around 5.4% of naive CD4 clonotypes were common to four donors.

Only in-frame clones appear in the TCRdb table, and some are missing; sequencing was by immunoSEQ multiplex PCR. The sample has about 2.4 million clones; roughly 93% are singletons. The clonotype comes from a man younger than 30 in good health. Some clones in this sample may be carry-over from other donors' samples. Sequencing was done on a sample of naive CD4+ T cells from PBMCs. Noted subset: CD45RA+ positively selected.

The chain's CDR3 is CASSARRQDPYEQYF. The CDR3 DNA reads as TGTGCCAGCAGCGCCCGGCGACAGGACCCCTACGAGCAGTACTTC. The chain recombines TRBV7-2 with TRBJ2-7, with D maybe TRBD1 (6 bases). Between the trimmed V and J ends, which lost 5 bases and 2 bases, there was a span of 16 bases. Germline-derived CDR1 and CDR2 are SGHTA and FQGNSA. The CDR3 contains 15 residues.